The 5 T cell receptor beta chains below all came from one sample that was sequenced in a study of cytotoxic CD8 clonotypes in ibrutinib-treated CLL. Generated by immunoSEQ multiplex PCR, the TCRdb table keeps only in-frame clones and is missing some. The sample shows about 80,000 clones, roughly 77% of them seen only once. The material sequenced was PBMCs, taken after 12 months of ibrutinib treatment. These receptor sequences come from a human donor with chronic lymphocytic leukemia.

This clone was seen only once. Here the CDR3 reads CASSEARTPYEQYF. The DNA of the CDR3 is TGTGCCAGCAGTGAAGCTCGGACACCCTACGAGCAGTACTTC. V usage is TRBV2 and J usage is TRBJ2-5; D is perhaps TRBD1 (5 bases). Matching the DNA end better, TRBJ2-7 makes the J call doubtful. CDR3 size: 14 residues. Germline CDR1 reads SNHLY; CDR2 reads FYNNEI.

The chain carries TRBV11-3 and TRBJ1-5; TRBD1 agrees at 9 bases. Germline-derived CDR1 and CDR2 are SGHNT and YENEEA. V was clipped by 5 bases and J by 2 bases; unmatched bases: 10. This CDR3 has 17 amino acids. The CDR3 coding sequence is TGTGCCAGCAGCACTCCGGGACAGGGATTAGGCAATCAGCCCCAGCATTTT. This translates into CASSTPGQGLGNQPQHF. Full variable domain (remainder filled in from reference TRBV11-3 and TRBJ1-5): EAGVVQSPRYKIIEKKQPVAFWCNPISGHNTLYWYLQNLGQGPELLIRYENEEAVDDSQLPKDRFSAERLKGVDSTLKIQPAELGDSAVYLCASSTPGQGLGNQPQHFGDGTRLSIL.

This chain connects TRBV6-5 to TRBJ1-1; 7 bases map to TRBD1. The junction had 10 bases not matched to a gene; V was cut back by 6 bases and J by 6 bases. CDR1 is MNHEY and CDR2 is SVGAGI in the germline V gene. The CDR3 consists of 14 residues. The CDR3 coding sequence is TGTGCCAGCAGCAGACAGGGAGGGGGGTCTGAAGCTTTCTTT. As protein: CASSRQGGGSEAFF.

This clone was seen only once. This chain joins TRBV18 and TRBJ2-3; D is perhaps TRBD2 (6 bases). The CDR3 spans 16 residues. V lost 2 bases and J lost 3, with 15 bases in between. Germline V gene data show CDR1 as KGHSH and CDR2 as LQKENI. The CDR3 DNA sequence: TGTGCCAGCTCACCAAGCGGCGCGGGGCGAACAGATACGCAGTATTTT. Its translation is CASSPSGAGRTDTQYF.

V is TRBV5-1 and J is TRBJ2-5; D call uncertain. The germline gives CDR1 SGHRS, CDR2 YFSETQ. The CDR3 totals 14 residues. Trimming removed 0 bases at V and 5 bases at J, with 11 bases between. The CDR3, as DNA: TGCGCCAGCAGCTTGGCCCGGTTAGGGGAGACCCAGTACTTC. This gives the protein CASSLARLGETQYF.